Each of the 13 T cell receptor beta chains below was sequenced from the same sample in a study of cytomegalovirus exposure and HLA in healthy donors. It was with 60 Vbeta and 13 Jbeta primers that the PCR ran. TCRdb keeps only in-frame clones here, not all; method: immunoSEQ multiplex PCR. The sample carries some 200,000 clones, about 13% recorded once. Specimen: PBMCs. Receptors were obtained from a man aged 50-59 years in good health and CMV-seropositive.

For the CDR3, the DNA is TGCGCCAGCAGCTTGGGGGGGCTTGCTAGCACAGATACGCAGTATTTT. It is translated as CASSLGGLASTDTQYF. The chain recombines TRBV5-1 with TRBJ2-3; possibly TRBD1 for D (6 bases). The CDR3 totals 16 residues. The ends were cut back, 0 bases at V and 0 bases at J, with 11 bases in the middle. CDR1 and CDR2 from the germline V gene are SGHRS and YFSETQ. The full variable domain, in which reference TRBV5-1 and TRBJ2-3 provide the parts outside the CDR3, is KAGVTQTPRYLIKTRGQQVTLSCSPISGHRSVSWYQQTPGQGLQFLFEYFSETQRNKGNFPGRFSGRQFSNSRSEMNVSTLELGDSALYLCASSLGGLASTDTQYFGPGTRLTVL.

The rearrangement joins TRBV9 to TRBJ2-1; no firm D call. The ends were cut back, 0 bases at V and 3 bases at J, with 7 bases in the middle. This CDR3 region has 14 residues. Germline CDR1 reads SGDLS; CDR2 reads YYNGEE. The CDR3 region is CASSVDPDYNEQFF. The CDR3 DNA sequence: TGTGCCAGCAGCGTAGACCCAGACTACAATGAGCAGTTCTTC.

There are a few counts of this clone. The identical CDR3 is also encoded by other nucleotide sequences in the sample. As DNA, the CDR3 is TGCGCCAGCAGCTTGGCAGGGGGCAGCAATCAGCCCCAGCATTTT. It translates to CASSLAGGSNQPQHF. This rearrangement joins TRBV5-1 to TRBJ1-5; 8 nucleotides agree with TRBD1. The CDR3 totals 15 residues. V gave up 0 bases and J gave up 1 base; unmatched junction bases: 0. Germline V gene data show CDR1 as SGHRS and CDR2 as YFSETQ.

With respect to this clone: This CDR3 is also generated by other DNA sequences in the sample. J is TRBJ1-1 and V is TRBV18, with D perhaps matching TRBD1 (5 bases). This CDR3 has 13 amino acids. Between the trimmed V and J ends, which lost 3 bases and 1 base, there was a span of 6 bases. Germline lookup yields CDR1 KGHSH and CDR2 LQKENI. The CDR3 loop reads CASSPQGNTEAFF. CDR3 in DNA: TGTGCCAGCTCACCCCAGGGGAACACTGAAGCTTTCTTT.

In this sample, this clone turned up a few times. J is TRBJ2-3 and V is TRBV4-1; D gene ambiguous. In germline, CDR1 is MGHRA, CDR2 YSYEKL. The CDR3 has 16 residues. V dropped 1 base and J dropped 2 bases, with 13 bases sitting between them. DNA of the CDR3: TGCGCCAGCAGCCAAGCAGGCCAACTTATCACAGATACGCAGTATTTT. It is translated as CASSQAGQLITDTQYF.

The gene calls are TRBV10-3 and TRBJ1-2, with 10 nucleotides matching TRBD1. This CDR3 is 14 amino acids long. The germline V gene has CDR1 ENHRY and CDR2 SYGVKD. With 6 bases clipped from V and 7 bases from J, the junction kept 8 bases outside the gene matches. CDR3 amino acids: CAIRWTGGLTGYTF. DNA of the CDR3: TGTGCCATCAGATGGACAGGGGGTTTGACTGGCTACACCTTC.

This rearrangement joins TRBV10-3 to TRBJ2-3, with 7 bases identical to TRBD2. The CDR3 has 12 residues. V lost 4 bases, J lost 10 bases, and 5 bases stayed unmatched. CDR1 and CDR2 from the germline V gene are ENHRY and SYGVKD. The CDR3 nucleotides are TGTGCCATCAGTGTTGTGGGGGGGGCGCAGTATTTT. Residues: CAISVVGGAQYF.

This clone turned up a few times. The CDR3: CASSLDDSLSSYEQYF. CDR3 in DNA: TGCGCCAGCAGCTTGGACGACAGTCTGAGCTCCTACGAGCAGTACTTC. The chain couples TRBV5-1 to TRBJ2-7, with a tentative D call TRBD1 (5 bases). The CDR3 consists of 16 residues. V gave up 0 bases and J gave up 0 bases, with 13 bases separating them. CDR1 is SGHRS, CDR2 YFSETQ, per germline. Full variable domain (missing parts from reference TRBV5-1 and TRBJ2-7): KAGVTQTPRYLIKTRGQQVTLSCSPISGHRSVSWYQQTPGQGLQFLFEYFSETQRNKGNFPGRFSGRQFSNSRSEMNVSTLELGDSALYLCASSLDDSLSSYEQYFGPGTRLTVT.

This clone showed up just a few times. This sequence joins TRBV30 and TRBJ2-7; TRBD1 aligns across 7 bases. The CDR3 is made up of 15 amino acids. Losses at the gene ends were 4 bases for V and 0 bases for J; bases not matched to a gene: 9. Germline lookup yields CDR1 GTSNPN and CDR2 SVGIG (reference sequence). The CDR3 DNA sequence: TGTGCCTGGAAACCACCGGGACAGAGCTCCTACGAGCAGTACTTC. Amino acids: CAWKPPGQSSYEQYF.

V gene TRBV6-4 combines with J gene TRBJ2-7, with 10 bases aligning to TRBD1. J gave up 0 bases and V 6 bases, and 5 bases lay outside the gene matches. CDR3 size: 15 residues. Germline values: CDR1 MRHNA, CDR2 SNTAGT. CDR3 DNA sequence: TGTGCCAGCAGCAACCGGGACAGGGGCTCCTACGAGCAGTACGTC. Translating it yields CASSNRDRGSYEQYV.

V is TRBV19 and J is TRBJ1-4; 7 positions agree with TRBD1. The ends lost 6 bases at V and 2 bases at J; junction bases unmatched: 3. The CDR3 consists of 14 residues. Germline CDR1 is LNHDA and CDR2 is SQIVND (reference sequence). CDR3 residues: CASSPTGTNEKLFF. The CDR3 nucleotides are TGTGCCAGTAGCCCGACAGGGACTAATGAAAAACTGTTTTTT.

J is TRBJ2-7 and V is TRBV4-1; 9 nucleotides match TRBD1. V lost 4 bases and J lost 0; bases outside the gene matches: 4. The CDR3 has 15 amino acids. Looked up from germline, CDR1 is MGHRA and CDR2 is YSYEKL. The CDR3 sequence is CASSPTGGHSYEQYF. The CDR3, as DNA: TGCGCCAGCAGCCCTACAGGGGGCCACTCCTACGAGCAGTACTTC.

Only a few counts were recorded for this clone. The rearrangement joins TRBV4-1 to TRBJ1-1; unclear D gene. CDR1 MGHRA and CDR2 YSYEKL come from the germline V gene. Trimming pared 3 bases from V and 2 bases from J, leaving 19 bases between. The CDR3 spans 17 residues. Here the CDR3 DNA reads TGCGCCAGCAGCCAGCCAGAGACCCCGTCGACAAACACTGAAGCTTTCTTT. Translation gives CASSQPETPSTNTEAFF.